This entry lists 28 T cell receptor beta chains sequenced from one sample in a study of metastatic and nonmetastatic thyroid tumors. None of the patients had undergone any treatment ahead of thyroid surgery. TCRdb redid the clone calls on the PCR reads using MiXCR. There are about 12,000 clones in the sample; 30% to 35% occur only once, and less than 15% lies in the top ten. Sequenced material: tumor tissue. These receptors were taken from a female donor with papillary thyroid cancer or a benign thyroid nodule (not recorded which). Some clones in this sample may be carry-over from other donors' samples.

This sequence joins TRBV11-3 and TRBJ2-7; D is tentatively TRBD1 or TRBD2 (5 bases each). Germline V gene sequence: CDR1 SGHNT, CDR2 YENEEA. V lost 1 base, J lost 1 base, and 8 bases lay in between. The CDR3 has 14 residues. This CDR3 is CASSLAGPSYEQYF. CDR3 in DNA: TGTGCCAGCAGCTTAGCGGGACCGTCCTACGAGCAGTACTTC.

This clone has just a few counts. The DNA of the CDR3 is TGTGCCAGCAGTTCCCACCCCGGCAGATTGACTGAAGCTTTCTTT. It codes for CASSSHPGRLTEAFF. This sequence joins TRBV28 and TRBJ1-1; no definite D call. The V and J ends lost 4 bases and 5 bases respectively, with 17 bases between them. CDR3 length equals 15 residues. Germline-derived CDR1 and CDR2 are MDHEN and SYDVKM. Combining the CDR3 with reference TRBV28 and TRBJ1-1 gives the whole variable domain DVKVTQSSRYLVKRTGEKVFLECVQDMDHENMFWYRQDPGLGLRLIYFSYDVKMKEKGDIPEGYSVSREKKERFSLILESASTNQTSMYLCASSSHPGRLTEAFFGQGTRLTVV.

The chain couples TRBV20-1 to TRBJ2-1, with a possible D match to TRBD1 (6 bases). This CDR3 comprises 14 residues. Germline values: CDR1 DFQATT, CDR2 SNEGSKA (reference sequence). The germline V and J ends were trimmed by 6 bases and 12 bases, with 24 bases remaining between them. For the CDR3, the DNA is TGCAGTGCAAGTACTACCGGGACACCTTCCGGGCAGTTCTTC. Its translation: CSASTTGTPSGQFF.

The V call is TRBV29-1, the J call TRBJ1-1, with D possibly matching TRBD1 (6 bases). Per germline, CDR1 SQVTM and CDR2 ANQGSEA. The ends were cut back, 6 bases at V and 1 base at J, with 12 bases in the middle. CDR3 length: 13 amino acids. CDR3 protein: CSVSQTGNTEAFF. The DNA for the CDR3 is TGCAGCGTGTCCCAGACAGGGAACACTGAAGCTTTCTTT.

The chain couples TRBV6-2 or TRBV6-3 to TRBJ1-6; D not resolved. Per the germline V gene, CDR1 is MNHEY and CDR2 is SVGEGT. The V and J ends lost 2 bases and 6 bases respectively, with 11 bases between them. The CDR3 is 15 amino acids. CDR3 nucleotides: TGTGCCAGCAGTTACGAGGCAGGTCTTAATTCACCCCTCCACTTT. It is translated as CASSYEAGLNSPLHF.

V usage is TRBV27 and J usage is TRBJ2-5; 8 bases line up with TRBD2. V lost 5 bases and J lost 6; bases outside the gene matches: 11. The length of the CDR3 is 15 residues. The V gene's germline CDR1 is MNHEY and CDR2 SMNVEV (reference sequence). This chain's CDR3 is CASSTTSGGFKTQYF. The CDR3 region has the DNA TGTGCCAGCAGTACTACCAGCGGGGGCTTTAAGACCCAGTACTTC.

In this sample, this clone turned up many times. The genes are TRBV29-1 and TRBJ2-1; 7 bases map to TRBD2. Losses at the gene ends were 6 bases for V and 7 bases for J; bases not matched to a gene: 3. Germline V CDR1 and CDR2: SQVTM, ANQGSEA. The CDR3 spans 11 residues. This chain's CDR3 is CSVDSGNEQFF. The DNA of the CDR3 is TGCAGCGTGGATAGCGGGAATGAGCAGTTCTTC.

Judged by abundance, this clone is medium-sized (0.01 to 0.1%). The J gene is TRBJ1-2, the V gene TRBV2, with 8 bases lining up with TRBD1. Germline trimming cut 7 bases from V and 3 bases from J; bases unmatched to any gene: 10. The CDR3 consists of 15 residues. CDR1 is SNHLY and CDR2 is FYNNEI in the germline V gene. The CDR3 DNA reads TGTGCCAGCAATGGACAGGGATCTCTCGACTATGGCTACACCTTC. Protein: CASNGQGSLDYGYTF.

This clone was recorded many times. This chain uses TRBV4-3 with TRBJ1-1, with D perhaps matching TRBD1 (5 bases). Trimming shortened V by 3 bases and J by 11 bases, and 16 bases separated the two germline ends. The CDR3 loop spans 13 amino acids. Germline values: CDR1 LGHNA, CDR2 YSLEER. The CDR3 loop reads CASSHEGPAKAFF. CDR3 nucleotide sequence: TGCGCCAGCAGCCACGAGGGGCCCGCGAAGGCTTTCTTT.

Only a few counts were recorded for this clone. The chain joins TRBV12-3 or TRBV12-4 to TRBJ2-1; no reliable D call. The V end lost 6 bases, the J end lost 0 bases, and 12 bases lay between the germline ends. The CDR3 spans 15 residues. This CDR3 reads CASSLTGSSYNEQFF. The CDR3 nucleotides are TGTGCCAGCAGCTTGACTGGAAGCTCCTACAATGAGCAGTTCTTC.

V is TRBV6-2 or TRBV6-3 and J is TRBJ1-1; D ambiguous. Germline V lookup: CDR1 MNHEY, CDR2 SVGEGT. V lost 2 bases and J 8 bases, leaving 15 bases between the germline ends. The CDR3 loop spans 14 amino acids. The CDR3 spells CASSYPCPTVEAFF. The CDR3, as DNA: TGTGCCAGCAGTTACCCGTGCCCGACGGTAGAAGCTTTCTTT.

By sample share, this clone is medium-sized. This chain joins TRBV6-2 or TRBV6-3 and TRBJ2-2; 10 bases align to TRBD2. Germline V CDR1 and CDR2: MNHEY, SVGEGT. The length of the CDR3 is 15 residues. Trimming cost V 5 bases and J 1 base; bases outside gene matches: 1. In DNA form, the CDR3 reads TGTGCCAGCAGTCCTAGCGGGGGGAACACCGGGGAGCTGTTTTTT. It translates to CASSPSGGNTGELFF.

This sequence joins TRBV6-1 and TRBJ1-6; the D gene is possibly TRBD1 (5 bases). The CDR3 runs 14 residues. Germline assignment: CDR1 MNHNS and CDR2 SASEGT. Trimming removed 6 bases at V and 7 bases at J, with 13 bases between. The CDR3 spells CASSLGDGNSPLHF. The CDR3 coding sequence is TGTGCCAGCAGCCTGGGGGACGGGAATTCACCCCTCCACTTT.

The CDR3 DNA sequence: TGTGCCAGCAGCGTGGCCCAGGGTGGAGAGACCCAGTACTTC. This codes for CASSVAQGGETQYF. This chain links TRBV9 with TRBJ2-5, with a tentative D call TRBD1 (5 bases). The CDR3 length is 14 residues. Germline CDR1 and CDR2: SGDLS and YYNGEE. V lost 2 bases, J lost 4 bases, and 12 bases lay in between.

J is TRBJ1-5 and V is TRBV4-1; D gene ambiguous. This CDR3 has 15 residues. Germline CDR1 is MGHRA and CDR2 is YSYEKL. Trimming removed 1 base from V and 0 bases from J, with 7 bases in between. The CDR3 nucleotides are TGCGCCAGCAGCCAAGGAACGAATAGCAATCAGCCCCAGCATTTT. It yields the protein CASSQGTNSNQPQHF.

This clone has only a few counts. V gene TRBV27 combines with J gene TRBJ1-1, with D unclear. V shed 1 base and J shed 3 bases, with 12 bases lying between them. The CDR3 consists of 15 residues. The germline V gene encodes CDR1 MNHEY and CDR2 SMNVEV (reference sequence). The CDR3: CASSLLEVADTEAFF. As DNA, the CDR3 is TGTGCCAGCAGTTTATTGGAGGTAGCGGACACTGAAGCTTTCTTT.

This chain links TRBV2 with TRBJ2-7, with 8 bases that match TRBD1. CDR3 length equals 16 residues. The V gene's germline CDR1 is SNHLY and CDR2 FYNNEI. Trimming took 5 bases from V and 3 from J; bases not matched to a gene: 12. The CDR3 loop is CASSPEGQVINYEQYF. In DNA form, the CDR3 reads TGTGCCAGCAGTCCGGAGGGACAGGTCATCAACTACGAGCAGTACTTC.

Only a few counts were recorded for this clone. This chain joins TRBV28 and TRBJ1-5, with D possibly being TRBD1 (6 bases). The CDR3 sequence is 15 residues long. V dropped 2 bases and J dropped 2 bases, with 10 bases sitting between them. Germline V CDR1 and CDR2: MDHEN, SYDVKM. Here the CDR3 DNA reads TGTGCCAGCAGTTTAAGGGGGGGCCGCAATCAGCCCCAGCATTTT. Protein sequence: CASSLRGGRNQPQHF.

The table lists this clone with a few counts. At one end the junction does not follow the germline gene, possibly because of a read error. V is TRBV6-2 or TRBV6-3 and J is TRBJ1-5; TRBD1 is a possible D gene (6 bases). The CDR3 is 15 amino acids. CDR1 and CDR2 (germline): MNHEY, SVGEGT. The CDR3 region has the DNA TGTTCCAGCAGGGGACGGTCGTATAGCAATCAGCCCCAGCACTTT. Protein sequence: CSSRGRSYSNQPQHF.

V is TRBV20-1 and J is TRBJ2-1; 11 nucleotides line up with TRBD2. V dropped 1 base and J dropped 10; count of bases not matched to a gene: 6. In germline, CDR1 is DFQATT, CDR2 SNEGSKA (reference sequence). This CDR3 contains 14 residues. CDR3 residues: CSARGLAGHGEQFF. CDR3 in DNA: TGCAGTGCTAGAGGACTAGCGGGGCATGGAGAGCAGTTCTTC.

This chain links TRBV11-3 with TRBJ1-2, with D perhaps TRBD1 (6 bases). V lost 3 bases, J lost 7 bases, and 9 bases lay in between. This CDR3 region has 12 residues. Germline V gives CDR1 SGHNT, CDR2 YENEEA. The DNA of the CDR3 is TGTGCCAGCAGCTTCACAGGGATTGGCTACACCTTC. It is translated as CASSFTGIGYTF.

This clone is medium-sized. The rearrangement links TRBV6-1 to TRBJ2-5; TRBD2 aligns across 7 bases. Germline V gives CDR1 MNHNS, CDR2 SASEGT. The CDR3 sequence is 14 residues long. Losses at the gene ends were 5 bases for V and 5 bases for J; bases not matched to a gene: 8. The CDR3 DNA reads as TGTGCCAGCAGTCGGAAGGGAGGGGAGGAGACCCAGTACTTC. Amino acid sequence: CASSRKGGEETQYF.

This clone has ten or more counts. This chain uses TRBV7-9 with TRBJ2-7, with D tentatively TRBD2 (6 bases). The V end lost 4 bases, the J end lost 2 bases, and 12 bases lay between the germline ends. Germline CDR1 reads SEHNR; CDR2 reads FQNEAQ (reference sequence). This CDR3 contains 14 residues. Here the CDR3 DNA reads TGTGCCAGCAGCTCGACGGCGGGAACCTACGAGCAGTACTTC. This sequence encodes CASSSTAGTYEQYF.

The chain couples TRBV20-1 to TRBJ2-1; TRBD2 matches at 15 bases. The J segment lost 6 bases and the V segment lost 0 bases, leaving 6 bases of the junction unmatched. Looked up from germline, CDR1 is DFQATT and CDR2 is SNEGSKA (reference sequence). The CDR3 spans 17 residues. CDR3 DNA sequence: TGCAGTGCTAGAGATCTCAGGACTAGCGGGAGGGTCAATGAGCAGTTCTTC. Encoded protein: CSARDLRTSGRVNEQFF.

This clone was picked up a small number of times. The rearrangement joins TRBV24-1 to TRBJ2-1; unclear D gene. CDR3 length: 13 amino acids. V shed 9 bases and J shed 3 bases, with 11 bases lying between them. Germline CDR1 and CDR2: KGHDR and SFDVKD. The CDR3 nucleotides are TGTGCCACCTCGTCCGGCAACTACAATGAGCAGTTCTTC. It codes for CATSSGNYNEQFF.

This clone is classed as medium-sized. This sequence joins TRBV7-9 and TRBJ1-5, with 8 bases lining up with TRBD1. V was clipped by 1 base and J by 6 bases; unmatched bases: 2. Germline values: CDR1 SEHNR, CDR2 FQNEAQ (reference sequence). The CDR3 covers 14 residues. The CDR3 nucleotides read TGTGCCAGCAGCTTAGGGCAGGGGGCTCAGCCCCAGCATTTT. Its translation: CASSLGQGAQPQHF. The full variable domain, with the rest looked up from reference TRBV7-9 and TRBJ1-5, is DTGVSQNPRHKITKRGQNVTFRCDPISEHNRLYWYRQTLGQGPEFLTYFQNEAQLEKSRLLSDRFSAERPKGSFSTLEIQRTEQGDSAMYLCASSLGQGAQPQHFGDGTRLSIL.

This clone was seen more than once but under ten times. The rearrangement joins TRBV24-1 to TRBJ2-7, with D possibly TRBD1 on 5 matching bases. CDR3 length: 15 amino acids. Germline V gene data show CDR1 as KGHDR and CDR2 as SFDVKD. V was pared by 2 bases and J by 2 bases, with 12 bases between. CDR3 sequence: CATSDSRVSPYEQYF. In DNA form, the CDR3 reads TGTGCCACCAGTGATTCCAGGGTCTCACCCTACGAGCAGTACTTC.

Of note for this clone: A much bigger clone sits one base away, suggesting this may be a read error. Additional DNA sequences in this sample encode the identical CDR3. The chain has TRBV7-3 and TRBJ2-3; 11 bases are a match to TRBD2. The CDR3 has 18 residues. The germline CDR1 and CDR2 sequences are SGHTA and FQGTGA. CDR3 protein: CASSLTQIAGGPTDTQYF. CDR3 bases: TGTGCCAGCAGCTTAACCCAAATAGCGGGAGGGCCAACAGATACACAGTATTTT.